The entry below describes one T cell receptor (beta chain). Sequencing was performed with immunoSEQ multiplex PCR; in TCRdb, only in-frame clones are kept and a portion is missing. The sample lists 250,000 to 300,000 clones; 65% to 85% were seen once. Adults between roughly 18 and 95 years of age took part from 20 to 25 US areas. Participant-reported clinical history was the basis for cohort assignment. All recovered Cohort 3 donors got two negative PCRs, got clearance, or saw symptom resolution. This entry is derived from a study of blood T cell repertoires in COVID-19. Study-level information: Italy, Spain and the United States were the sources of the convalescent and acute COVID-19 samples.

This receptor was taken from a middle-aged man who had recovered from COVID-19. Source material: PBMCs or T cells enriched from blood (not recorded which).

CDR3 protein: CASSLEAGYEQYF. Here the CDR3 DNA reads TGCGCCAGCAGCTTGGAAGCAGGTTACGAGCAGTACTTC. The chain combines TRBV5-1 with TRBJ2-7; D is ambiguous. Germline V CDR1 and CDR2: SGHRS, YFSETQ. Trimming removed 0 bases at V and 4 bases at J, with 8 bases between. The CDR3 is made up of 13 amino acids.